Presented here are 27 T cell receptor beta chains from one specimen sequenced in a study of early T cells in non-severe SARS-CoV-2 infection. TCRdb called the 5' RACE reads again in MiXCR, with one record for every CDR3 protein. The sample shows about 80,000 distinct CDR3 sequences, over 8.5% of them seen only once. Sequencing was carried out using whole blood. These receptors were taken from an adult who was a healthcare worker with PCR-confirmed SARS-CoV-2 infection or an uninfected control (not recorded which).

The chain employs TRBV6-5 and TRBJ1-4; TRBD1 aligns across 12 bases. The CDR3 has 14 amino acids. CDR1 is MNHEY, CDR2 SVGAGI, per germline. With V trimmed by 4 bases and J by 7 bases, 1 base remained unmatched. The CDR3 coding sequence is TGTGCCAGCAGTTGGGACAGGGGGCGTGAAAAACTGTTTTTT. Translation gives CASSWDRGREKLFF.

This clonotype was picked up many times. The rearrangement joins TRBV2 to TRBJ2-4; no definite D call. V lost 2 bases, J lost 2 bases, and 7 bases lay in between. The CDR3 extends over 14 amino acids. CDR1 and CDR2 from the germline V gene are SNHLY and FYNNEI. The chain's CDR3 is CASSELRTKNIQYF. The CDR3 DNA reads TGTGCCAGCAGTGAATTGCGCACCAAAAACATTCAGTACTTC.

The J gene is TRBJ2-1, the V gene TRBV28, with 13 bases aligning to TRBD2. The germline V gene has CDR1 MDHEN and CDR2 SYDVKM. This CDR3 region has 15 residues. Trimming took 6 bases from V and 8 from J; bases not matched to a gene: 7. Here the CDR3 DNA reads TGTGCCAGCAGACCGAGTGGACTAGCGGGAGATGAGCAGTTCTTC. Residues: CASRPSGLAGDEQFF.

The chain uses TRBV5-4 and TRBJ2-7, with 14 bases aligning to TRBD2. The germline gives CDR1 SGHNT, CDR2 YYREEE (reference sequence). The CDR3 extends over 17 amino acids. J was trimmed by 5 bases and V by 4 bases; bases with no gene match: 11. CDR3 in amino acids: CASSPATSGRDRDEQYF. The CDR3 DNA reads TGTGCCAGCAGCCCGGCGACTAGCGGGAGGGATCGGGACGAGCAGTACTTC.

In this sample, this clonotype turned up many times. CDR3 residues: CASSRDGGANVLTF. The DNA of the CDR3 is TGTGCCAGCAGTCGAGACGGTGGGGCCAACGTCCTGACTTTC. The rearrangement uses TRBV12-3 or TRBV12-4 and TRBJ2-6; D not certain. This CDR3 has 14 amino acids. V lost 5 bases, J lost 3 bases, and 8 bases lay in between.

This clonotype was recorded at least ten times. This chain uses TRBV6-2 or TRBV6-3 with TRBJ2-7; 8 positions match TRBD1. Per the germline V gene, CDR1 is MNHEY and CDR2 is SVGEGT. The CDR3 loop spans 15 amino acids. With V trimmed by 5 bases and J by 2 bases, 8 bases remained unmatched. The DNA of the CDR3 is TGTGCCAGCAGTGACCCCGGACAGGGAGCCTACGAGCAGTACTTC. Amino acid sequence: CASSDPGQGAYEQYF.

This clonotype was detected a few times. Written as DNA, the CDR3 is TGCAGTGCTAGAGATCCCCAGCAGGGAAGTTCTGGAAACACCATATATTTT. It specifies CSARDPQQGSSGNTIYF. V and J are TRBV20-1 and TRBJ1-3; D possibly corresponds to TRBD1 (5 bases). The germline V gene encodes CDR1 DFQATT and CDR2 SNEGSKA (reference sequence). The CDR3 is 17 amino acids. V lost 0 bases, J lost 1 base, and 16 bases lay in between.

Only a few counts were recorded for this clonotype. The chain uses TRBV3-1 and TRBJ1-1; D is unresolved. The length of the CDR3 is 12 residues. Per the germline V gene, CDR1 is LGHDT and CDR2 is YNNKEL (reference sequence). The V gene lost 1 base and the J gene lost 1 base, with 1 base spanning the gap. The CDR3 sequence: CASSQANTEAFF. CDR3 nucleotide sequence: TGTGCCAGCAGCCAAGCGAACACTGAAGCTTTCTTT.

This clonotype was counted ten times or more. The V and J genes are TRBV20-1 and TRBJ1-2; possible D gene TRBD1, 6 bases. V was clipped by 2 bases and J by 3 bases, with 7 bases between them. The germline CDR1 and CDR2 sequences are DFQATT and SNEGSKA (reference sequence). CDR3 length equals 12 residues. The CDR3, as DNA: TGCAGTGCTAGAAGACAGGACTATGGCTACACCTTC. Its protein is CSARRQDYGYTF.

This clonotype was picked up many times. This sequence joins TRBV20-1 and TRBJ2-7; TRBD2 agrees at 11 bases. V lost 6 bases, J lost 8 bases, and 12 bases stayed unmatched. From germline, CDR1 is DFQATT and CDR2 SNEGSKA (reference sequence). This CDR3 spans 14 amino acids. The CDR3 loop is CSALSGRALAKQYF. The CDR3 bases are TGCAGTGCCCTTAGCGGGAGGGCCCTAGCAAAGCAGTACTTC.

This clonotype was recorded a few times. The V and J genes are TRBV27 and TRBJ1-5; no reliable D call. The germline CDR1 and CDR2 sequences are MNHEY and SMNVEV (reference sequence). The CDR3 loop spans 13 amino acids. V was clipped by 3 bases and J by 4 bases, with 7 bases between them. CDR3 in DNA: TGTGCCAGCAGTTTTGGCGGGAATCAGCCCCAGCATTTT. As protein: CASSFGGNQPQHF.

This sequence joins TRBV19 and TRBJ1-4, with 7 bases identical to TRBD1. The CDR3 runs 15 residues. The germline V gene has CDR1 LNHDA and CDR2 SQIVND (reference sequence). V lost 6 bases, J lost 0 bases, and 4 bases stayed unmatched. The CDR3 coding sequence is TGTGCCAGTAGCCCCGGACAGGCAACTAATGAAAAACTGTTTTTT. Translated, it gives CASSPGQATNEKLFF.

CDR3 residues: CASKAGRPNYGYTF. The CDR3 DNA follows: TGTGCCAGTAAGGCAGGGCGGCCTAACTATGGCTACACCTTC. The J gene is TRBJ1-2, the V gene TRBV19; D is possibly TRBD1 (5 bases). V lost 7 bases and J 0 bases, leaving 12 bases between the germline ends. The CDR3 totals 14 residues. Germline V gene sequence: CDR1 LNHDA, CDR2 SQIVND (reference sequence). The full variable domain, with the rest looked up from reference TRBV19 and TRBJ1-2, is DGGITQSPKYLFRKEGQNVTLSCEQNLNHDAMYWYRQDPGQGLRLIYYSQIVNDFQKGDIAEGYSVSREKKESFPLTVTSAQKNPTAFYLCASKAGRPNYGYTFGSGTRLTVV.

This clonotype occurred many times. This sequence joins TRBV29-1 and TRBJ2-5; 11 bases align to TRBD2. Germline lookup yields CDR1 SQVTM and CDR2 ANQGSEA. Trimming took 7 bases from V and 2 from J; bases not matched to a gene: 3. The CDR3 spans 13 residues. The CDR3 DNA reads as TGCAGCGCCAGACTAGCGGGGCAAGAGACCCAGTACTTC. It codes for CSARLAGQETQYF.

This clonotype was picked up many times. The V call is TRBV3-1, the J call TRBJ2-1; D is perhaps TRBD2 (6 bases). This CDR3 contains 15 residues. V gave up 4 bases and J gave up 7 bases, with 17 bases separating them. Germline V CDR1 and CDR2: LGHDT, YNNKEL (reference sequence). The DNA of the CDR3 is TGTGCCAGCAGCCCCCCGGGAGCGCAGTCTAATGAGCAGTTCTTC. It specifies CASSPPGAQSNEQFF.

This clonotype was detected ten times or more. The rearrangement uses TRBV7-9 and TRBJ2-1; D is perhaps TRBD1 or TRBD2 (5 bases each). The CDR3 spans 11 residues. The germline V gene has CDR1 SEHNR and CDR2 FQNEAQ (reference sequence). Between the trimmed V and J ends, which lost 8 bases and 11 bases, there was a span of 13 bases. The CDR3 reads CASDLGRQQFF. In nucleotides, the CDR3 is TGTGCCAGCGATCTGGGACGACAGCAGTTCTTC.

V usage is TRBV9 and J usage is TRBJ2-1, with unresolved D. In germline, CDR1 is SGDLS, CDR2 YYNGEE. There are 15 residues in the CDR3. V lost 0 bases and J lost 5, with 12 bases in between. The CDR3: CASSVVPLPHNEQFF. The CDR3 nucleotides are TGTGCCAGCAGCGTAGTACCCCTCCCCCACAATGAGCAGTTCTTC.

This clonotype occurred many times. The V and J genes are TRBV28 and TRBJ1-2; D uncertain. The CDR3 covers 12 residues. V gave up 5 bases and J gave up 5 bases, with 9 bases separating them. Germline CDR1 is MDHEN and CDR2 is SYDVKM. The CDR3 nucleotides read TGTGCCAGCAGTCCATTGACATATGGCTACACCTTC. Its translation: CASSPLTYGYTF.

This CDR3 is CASSHKSVKNTEAFF. The CDR3 nucleotides read TGTGCCAGCAGCCACAAGTCAGTCAAGAACACTGAAGCTTTCTTT. The chain joins TRBV4-2 to TRBJ1-1, with D unclear. Germline V gives CDR1 LGHNA, CDR2 YNFKEQ. This CDR3 contains 15 residues. Trimming took 3 bases from V and 1 from J, leaving 12 bases between them.

This clonotype was recorded at least ten times. V usage is TRBV20-1 and J usage is TRBJ2-5; TRBD1 matches at 7 bases. CDR3 size: 16 residues. V gave up 0 bases and J gave up 4 bases; unmatched junction bases: 11. CDR1 is DFQATT, CDR2 SNEGSKA, per germline (reference sequence). For the CDR3, the DNA is TGCAGTGCTAGAGAGGTAGCCGGGACAGCCAGAGAGACCCAGTACTTC. Its translation is CSAREVAGTARETQYF.

For this clonotype: Given a much more abundant clone one base away, this may be a read error. This sequence joins TRBV13 and TRBJ1-3; D unclear. The CDR3 contains 15 residues. Germline-derived CDR1 and CDR2 are PRHDT and FYEKMQ (reference sequence). In nucleotides, the CDR3 is TGTGCCAGCAGCTTAATGGCGAGCTCTGGAACCACCATATATTTT. Protein product: CASSLMASSGTTIYF.

The chain couples TRBV3-1 to TRBJ2-7; the D is unclear. The length of the CDR3 is 14 residues. Germline V CDR1 and CDR2: LGHDT, YNNKEL (reference sequence). Trimming left V 1 base short and J 5 bases short, with 12 bases between. CDR3 in DNA: TGTGCCAGCAGCCAAGCGAGCGCCCCAAACGAGCAGTACTTC. It encodes CASSQASAPNEQYF.

The table lists this clonotype with many counts. The chain carries TRBV7-2 and TRBJ1-5; 7 positions match TRBD1. This CDR3 comprises 14 residues. The V and J ends lost 5 bases and 4 bases, in that order; junction bases with no gene match: 5. Germline V CDR1 and CDR2: SGHTA, FQGNSA. CDR3 coding DNA: TGTGCCAGCAGCCAGGGACAGACAAATCAGCCCCAGCATTTT. Translating it yields CASSQGQTNQPQHF.

This clonotype was counted only a few times. The CDR3: CASSMQIAGGPDEQFF. The CDR3 DNA is TGTGCCAGTAGTATGCAGATAGCGGGAGGCCCGGATGAGCAGTTCTTC. This sequence joins TRBV19 and TRBJ2-1; 10 nucleotides match TRBD2. CDR1 and CDR2 (germline): LNHDA, SQIVND (reference sequence). The CDR3 covers 16 residues. V dropped 3 bases and J dropped 8; count of bases not matched to a gene: 10.

Ten or more counts support this clonotype. This rearrangement joins TRBV7-3 to TRBJ2-3; 9 bases fit TRBD2. Germline CDR1 reads SGHTA; CDR2 reads FQGTGA. V lost 5 bases and J lost 2; bases outside the gene matches: 11. CDR3 length: 17 residues. CDR3 nucleotides: TGTGCCAGCAGCCTCGAGCTGGCTAGCGGGACCACAGATACGCAGTATTTT. It is translated as CASSLELASGTTDTQYF.

This clonotype was observed a handful of times. The J gene is TRBJ2-1, the V gene TRBV11-1; maybe TRBD2 (6 bases). Germline CDR1 and CDR2: SGHAT and FQDESV (reference sequence). Between the trimmed V and J ends, which lost 3 bases and 2 bases, there was a span of 11 bases. CDR3 length equals 15 residues. CDR3 nucleotides: TGTGCCAGCAGCTTCGTAGCGGACCCCTACAATGAGCAGTTCTTC. The encoded protein is CASSFVADPYNEQFF.

The chain uses TRBV19 and TRBJ2-2; D is possibly TRBD1 (6 bases). Trimming took off 1 base at V and 3 bases at J, with 18 bases between the two ends. This CDR3 has 18 amino acids. The V gene's germline CDR1 is LNHDA and CDR2 SQIVND (reference sequence). The CDR3 is CASSIVRGDTVDTGELFF. CDR3 bases: TGTGCCAGTAGTATAGTCAGGGGCGATACGGTGGACACCGGGGAGCTGTTTTTT.